This T cell receptor beta chain was identified in a study of cytomegalovirus exposure and HLA in healthy donors. Looking at the study overall: Assignment to the Caucasian-associated ancestry cluster applied to approximately 80% of the 300 to 500 genotyped donors.

Nominally healthy donors provided the samples, though records likely missed some immune exposures. With 60 Vbeta and 13 Jbeta primers, the PCR was carried out. The table came from immunoSEQ multiplex PCR; TCRdb's copy has only in-frame clones and leaves some out. The sample lists approximately 110,000 clones; around three quarters were seen once. Study-wide points: For most TCR beta V segments, an earlier analysis put the productive rate at about 87% or about 30% of the time. The study labeled 180 or so TCR beta chains cytomegalovirus-associated.

The V end was cut by 1 base, the J end by 6 bases, with 12 bases between. The CDR3 runs 14 residues. Per the germline V gene, CDR1 is SGHRS and CDR2 is YFSETQ. The sample holds a few counts of this clone. Its antigen is currently unknown. This TCR came from a woman in her thirties or forties in good health and CMV-seropositive. The specimen sequenced was PBMCs. The rearrangement joins TRBV5-1 to TRBJ2-3; D possibly corresponds to TRBD2 (5 bases). DNA for the CDR3: TGCGCCAGCAGCTTGAGGACTGAAAGGGATACGCAGTATTTT. Its protein is CASSLRTERDTQYF.